One and the same sample provided the 11 T cell receptor beta chains below, sequenced in a study of control samples from healthy donors and cancer patients (dated by TCRdb to about 2020). Receptor libraries were prepared by the immunoSEQ multiplex PCR assay. Drawn from immuneACCESS, this table holds only the in-frame rearrangements with V and J called that TCRdb kept. Clones are partly lost; checked studies trace under half to an unresolved V gene and leave the rest unexplained. The sample table records 110,000 to 150,000 clones; around 90% of these occur just once. About 11% of the sample rests with the top ten. Sequenced input: blood. These TCRs come from a man between 25 and 39 years old in good health.

This clone was seen only once. The CDR3 DNA is TGTGCCAGCGCCCCCGGACTAGCGGGAGTGGGTTACAATGAGCAGTTCTTC. Protein product: CASAPGLAGVGYNEQFF. J is TRBJ2-1 and V is TRBV7-3, with TRBD2 identical over 13 bases. After removal of 8 bases from V and 4 bases from J, the junction contained 11 bases not matched to a gene. The CDR3 is made up of 17 amino acids. Germline V gives CDR1 SGHTA, CDR2 FQGTGA.

V gene TRBV9 combines with J gene TRBJ1-1; 9 bases line up with TRBD1. The germline V gene encodes CDR1 SGDLS and CDR2 YYNGEE. Losses at the gene ends were 4 bases for V and 5 bases for J; bases not matched to a gene: 12. The CDR3 loop spans 16 amino acids. The DNA of the CDR3 is TGTGCCAGCAGCATCCAAACAGGGGGCGCTTATACTGAAGCTTTCTTT. Amino acids: CASSIQTGGAYTEAFF.

The chain is built from TRBV7-9 and TRBJ1-1, with TRBD1 matching 11 bases. This CDR3 region has 14 residues. Trimming removed 5 bases from V and 4 bases from J; junction bases left unmatched: 3. CDR1 is SEHNR and CDR2 is FQNEAQ in the germline V gene (reference sequence). CDR3 coding DNA: TGTGCCAGCAGCCACGGGACAGGGGGCACTGAAGCTTTCTTT. Its protein is CASSHGTGGTEAFF.

The genes are TRBV2 and TRBJ1-2, with D hard to call. V lost 6 bases to trimming and J lost 2 bases, with 16 bases between them. Germline CDR1 is SNHLY and CDR2 is FYNNEI. The CDR3 runs to 15 residues. The CDR3 DNA reads as TGTGCCAGCAGATACGGGTCTCTGCCGAACTATGGCTACACCTTC. It codes for CASRYGSLPNYGYTF.

The J gene is TRBJ1-1, the V gene TRBV7-9; D unresolved. This CDR3 has 12 residues. Germline CDR1 is SEHNR and CDR2 is FQNEAQ (reference sequence). Trimming pared 5 bases from V and 4 bases from J, leaving 8 bases between. The CDR3 sequence: CASSTSGTEAFF. DNA of the CDR3: TGTGCCAGCAGCACGAGCGGCACTGAAGCTTTCTTT.

The chain combines TRBV30 with TRBJ2-7; tentative D call: TRBD1 (5 bases). Per germline, CDR1 GTSNPN and CDR2 SVGIG (reference sequence). V was trimmed by 3 bases and J by 4 bases, leaving 16 bases between them. The CDR3 runs to 14 residues. CDR3 in amino acids: CAWRRQGAGYEQYF. The CDR3 DNA follows: TGTGCCTGGAGAAGGCAAGGGGCAGGATACGAGCAGTACTTC.

This rearrangement joins TRBV7-6 to TRBJ2-3; TRBD2 matches at 12 bases. V lost 5 bases and J lost 4; bases outside the gene matches: 4. The CDR3 has 15 amino acids. Looked up from germline, CDR1 is SGHVS and CDR2 is FNYEAQ. CDR3 loop: CASSPTSGSPDTQYF. The CDR3 DNA sequence: TGTGCCAGCAGCCCGACTAGCGGGAGCCCAGATACGCAGTATTTT.

The chain couples TRBV5-1 to TRBJ2-7, with TRBD1 matching 7 bases. This CDR3 spans 15 amino acids. V was pared by 2 bases and J by 4 bases, with 9 bases of the junction left unmatched. Germline V lookup: CDR1 SGHRS, CDR2 YFSETQ. CDR3 loop: CASSFNTPGGYEQYF. Here the CDR3 DNA reads TGCGCCAGCAGCTTTAACACCCCAGGGGGTTACGAGCAGTACTTC.

The gene calls are TRBV5-1 and TRBJ2-7; D is unresolved. Germline CDR1 reads SGHRS; CDR2 reads YFSETQ. The CDR3 sequence is 13 residues long. V shed 1 base and J shed 0 bases, with 5 bases lying between them. CDR3: CASSLQSSYEQYF. The DNA for the CDR3 is TGCGCCAGCAGCTTGCAGAGCTCCTACGAGCAGTACTTC.

V and J are TRBV28 and TRBJ1-4; 7 bases map to TRBD1. Germline V gives CDR1 MDHEN, CDR2 SYDVKM. V lost 6 bases, J lost 0 bases, and 7 bases stayed unmatched. The CDR3 runs 16 residues. CDR3 coding DNA: TGTGCCAGCAGCAGCCCCGGGACAGCAACTAATGAAAAACTGTTTTTT. Its protein product is CASSSPGTATNEKLFF.

This clone was detected only once. The chain has TRBV5-4 and TRBJ2-1; 7 nucleotides align to TRBD2. CDR1 is SGHNT and CDR2 is YYREEE in the germline V gene (reference sequence). The CDR3 runs 16 residues. With V trimmed by 2 bases and J by 6 bases, 11 bases remained unmatched. As DNA, the CDR3 is TGTGCCAGCAGCTTCCGCGGGAGTCCATTAGGCAATGAGCAGTTCTTC. This gives the protein CASSFRGSPLGNEQFF.